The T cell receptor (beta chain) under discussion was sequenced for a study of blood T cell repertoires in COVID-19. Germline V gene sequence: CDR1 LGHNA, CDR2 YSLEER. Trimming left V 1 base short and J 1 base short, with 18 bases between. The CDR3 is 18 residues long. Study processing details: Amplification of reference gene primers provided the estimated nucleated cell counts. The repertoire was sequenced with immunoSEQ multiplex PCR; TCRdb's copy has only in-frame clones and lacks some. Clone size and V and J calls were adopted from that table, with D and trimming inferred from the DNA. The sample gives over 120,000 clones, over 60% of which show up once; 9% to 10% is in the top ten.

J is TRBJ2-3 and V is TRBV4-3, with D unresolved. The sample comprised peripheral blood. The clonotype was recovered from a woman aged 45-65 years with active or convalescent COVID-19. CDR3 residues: CASSQGGGVKAGTDTQYF. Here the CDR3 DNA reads TGCGCCAGCAGCCAAGGTGGCGGAGTTAAGGCTGGCACAGATACGCAGTATTTT.